Sequencing of this T cell receptor (beta chain) was carried out in a study of blood T cell repertoires in COVID-19. Turning to the study itself: Both acute and convalescent COVID-19 samples were obtained from the United States, Italy and Spain. T cells, B-cell-depleted T cells, or PBMCs supplied cDNA or gDNA.

Participants reported their clinical history, and cohort assignment relied on those reports. The study counted Cohort 3 donors as recovered given two negative PCRs, clearance, or symptom resolution. The protocol was immunoSEQ multiplex PCR, while the TCRdb copy is restricted to in-frame clones and leaves out a portion. The sample holds 350,000 to 450,000 clones, roughly 89% seen once. Germline CDR1 SEHNR, CDR2 FQNEAQ (reference sequence). V lost 6 bases and J 5 bases, leaving 10 bases between the germline ends. The CDR3 loop spans 12 amino acids. A note on this clone: The sample has other DNA sequences that encode this CDR3 too.

The sequence derives from a woman in her 30s who had recovered from COVID-19. The chain combines TRBV7-9 with TRBJ1-2; D is unclear. Sequenced material: PBMCs or T cells enriched from blood (not recorded which). CDR3 bases: TGTGCCAGCAGTTCCGGGGATTATGGCTACACCTTC. It specifies CASSSGDYGYTF.